This is a list of T cell receptor beta chains from one sample in a study of graft-versus-host responses after intestinal transplantation. No antigen has been identified for these receptors. Sequencing used immunoSEQ multiplex PCR; TCRdb keeps in-frame clones, though not all of them. The sample shows under 100,000 clones, approximately 82% of them seen only once. This material consisted of unstimulated CD4+ T cells sorted from spleen or lymph node cells, taken before intestinal transplant. The receptors come from a human donor who received an intestinal transplant. The CDR3 runs from the conserved cysteine through the conserved F or W. Fields, in order: J gene, V gene, D gene, CDR3 protein. D genes are given only for firm matches.

>TRBJ2-3|TRBV9|NA
CASSVGGGTPTDTQYF
>TRBJ2-3|TRBV7-8|TRBD2
CAIQTLGTSGRGDTQYF
>TRBJ1-5|TRBV19|TRBD1
CASSMGQGTQPQHF
>TRBJ1-1|TRBV4-1|TRBD1
CASSQDKVRLGTGKLSAEAFF
>TRBJ2-7|TRBV29-1|NA
CSVEQGVPYEQYF
>TRBJ2-2|TRBV5-6|NA
CASSLGEYTGELFF
>TRBJ2-1|TRBV28|TRBD1
CASSLLDRGSINEQFF
>TRBJ1-4|TRBV5-1|TRBD1
CASSYQGGTNEKLFF
>TRBJ2-7|TRBV19|TRBD2
CASSLGGSGRFHEQYF
>TRBJ2-5|TRBV5-4|NA
CASSLVQGRSETQYF
>TRBJ2-3|TRBV14|TRBD2
CASSPQGRLAGPTDTQYF
>TRBJ1-3|TRBV5-5|NA
CASRLRGVSGNTIYF
>TRBJ2-1|TRBV5-4|TRBD2
CAAGKREWAGEQFF
>TRBJ1-1|TRBV6-1|NA
CASSEAREAFF
>TRBJ2-5|TRBV5-1|TRBD2
CASSLYGGQETQYF
>TRBJ2-1|TRBV11-1|NA
CASSLVLGSSYNEQFF
>TRBJ2-5|TRBV18|TRBD2
CASRLAGEETQYF
>TRBJ2-7|TRBV23-1|NA
CASSPSGEQYF
>TRBJ2-7|TRBV28|TRBD1
CASSFRDRASEQYF
>TRBJ2-3|TRBV15|TRBD2
CATSSGLAGYTDTQYF
>TRBJ2-7|TRBV11-2|NA
CASSLFVGRIDEQYF
>TRBJ2-7|TRBV28|TRBD1
CASSGIGQVWEEQYF
>TRBJ2-2|TRBV9|NA
CASSFRLVSNTGELFF
>TRBJ1-6|TRBV14|NA
CASSQMMGGNSPLHF
>TRBJ2-4|TRBV6-4|TRBD2
CARLLAVKNIQYF
>TRBJ1-3|TRBV5-1|NA
CASSPGTGGNTIYF
>TRBJ2-7|TRBV13|TRBD2
CASSHWTSGSFSYEQYF
>TRBJ2-2|TRBV4-2|TRBD2
CASSPSGGSNTGELFF
>TRBJ2-7|TRBV5-1|TRBD1
CASSWDRVGIYEQYF
>TRBJ2-1|TRBV4-1|NA
CASSQEAGAASDEQFF
>TRBJ2-3|TRBV19|NA
CASSIKGADTQYF
>TRBJ1-1|TRBV20-1|NA
CSSSEAFF
>TRBJ2-3|TRBV13|NA
CASSTSQGRTDTQYF
>TRBJ2-3|TRBV7-3|TRBD2
CASSLGTSGSTDTQYF
>TRBJ1-4|TRBV5-1|NA
CASSSTGGLGNEKLFF
>TRBJ1-1|TRBV11-3|NA
CASSFMRNTEAFF
>TRBJ1-1|TRBV18|TRBD1
CASSRQGANTEAFF
>TRBJ2-2|TRBV6-6|NA
CASGGRGKTTGELFF
>TRBJ1-4|TRBV5-6|NA
CASRVGAAREKLFF
>TRBJ1-2|TRBV6-1|NA
CAAENGGYTF
>TRBJ1-2|TRBV30|TRBD1
CAWDRGSNYGYTF
>TRBJ2-3|TRBV4-1|NA
CASSQGLLRSTDTQYF
>TRBJ2-7|TRBV18|TRBD2
CASSRGLAGEDEQYF
>TRBJ2-1|TRBV5-1|TRBD2
CASSAGLAGLGQFF
>TRBJ1-1|TRBV7-9|NA
CASSRGGRTEAFF
>TRBJ1-2|TRBV28|NA
CASSLYRGDRHGYTF
>TRBJ1-1|TRBV5-1|NA
CASSLKGQNTEAFF
>TRBJ2-1|TRBV18|NA
CASSPPSLANEQFF
>TRBJ2-1|TRBV6-5|TRBD2
CASRTSGGANEQFF
>TRBJ1-2|TRBV9|NA
CASSALGYGYTF
>TRBJ2-1|TRBV4-2|TRBD2
CASSQFSGSSYNEQFF
>TRBJ2-1|TRBV18|TRBD2
CASSPLLAGSSYNEQFF
>TRBJ1-2|TRBV5-6|NA
CASSSWGHGYTF